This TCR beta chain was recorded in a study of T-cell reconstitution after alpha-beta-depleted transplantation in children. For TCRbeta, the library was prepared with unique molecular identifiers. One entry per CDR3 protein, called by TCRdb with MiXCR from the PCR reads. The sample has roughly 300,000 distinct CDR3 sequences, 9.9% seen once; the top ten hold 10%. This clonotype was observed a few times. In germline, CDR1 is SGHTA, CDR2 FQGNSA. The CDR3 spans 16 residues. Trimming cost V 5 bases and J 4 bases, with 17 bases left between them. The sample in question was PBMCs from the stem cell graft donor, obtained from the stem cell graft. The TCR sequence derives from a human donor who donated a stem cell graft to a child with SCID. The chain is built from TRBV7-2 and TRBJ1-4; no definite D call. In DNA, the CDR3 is TGTGCCAGCAGCCGGGCCCTGCAGAGATTTAATGAAAAACTGTTTTTT. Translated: CASSRALQRFNEKLFF.